Presented here are 26 T cell receptor beta chains from one specimen sequenced in a study of long-term antiretroviral therapy in people with HIV. Investigators performed immunoSEQ version v3.0 at survey level. Sequenced by immunoSEQ multiplex PCR; TCRdb stores in-frame clones only, minus some. Of about 22,000 clones listed, over 65% are singletons. The source was unsorted PBMCs, collected almost 6 years after starting antiretroviral therapy. These TCRs come from a young man with HIV.

The chain is built from TRBV6-5 and TRBJ2-7; TRBD1 agrees at 7 bases. CDR1 and CDR2 (germline): MNHEY, SVGAGI. The V gene end was trimmed by 4 bases and the J gene end by 0 bases; junction bases not matched to a gene: 6. This CDR3 region has 15 residues. As DNA, the CDR3 is TGTGCCAGCAGTTTCGGGGACAGCGACTCCTACGAGCAGTACTTC. Protein product: CASSFGDSDSYEQYF.

This clone has only a few counts. This rearrangement joins TRBV28 to TRBJ2-1; no clear D. This CDR3 is built from 12 residues. Germline CDR1 reads MDHEN; CDR2 reads SYDVKM. V lost 3 bases and J 5 bases, leaving 5 bases between the germline ends. CDR3: CASSFGDNEQFF. The CDR3, as DNA: TGTGCCAGCAGTTTTGGGGACAATGAGCAGTTCTTC.

J is TRBJ2-7 and V is TRBV7-2, with D possibly matching TRBD2 (6 bases). The CDR3 is made up of 13 amino acids. The V end was cut by 1 base, the J end by 4 bases, with 8 bases between. The germline V gene has CDR1 SGHTA and CDR2 FQGNSA. CDR3 sequence (DNA): TGTGCCAGCAGCTTAGGGGACTTTTACGAGCAGTACTTC. Protein sequence: CASSLGDFYEQYF.

The chain joins TRBV7-2 to TRBJ1-1; no reliable D call. Germline lookup yields CDR1 SGHTA and CDR2 FQGNSA. The CDR3 loop spans 13 amino acids. V was clipped by 5 bases and J by 0 bases, with 7 bases between them. This CDR3 reads CASSLQLNTEAFF. CDR3 bases: TGTGCCAGCAGCCTCCAATTGAACACTGAAGCTTTCTTT.

Only a few counts were recorded for this clone. The chain combines TRBV7-2 with TRBJ1-4; D gene unclear. There are 14 residues in the CDR3. The V and J ends lost 4 bases and 10 bases respectively, with 16 bases between them. CDR1 and CDR2 from the germline V gene are SGHTA and FQGNSA. DNA for the CDR3: TGTGCCAGCAGCTCTGACTCCCCCAGAGGAAAACTGTTTTTT. This codes for CASSSDSPRGKLFF.

V and J are TRBV20-1 and TRBJ1-2; possible D gene TRBD1, 6 bases. The CDR3 spans 11 residues. The V gene lost 5 bases and the J gene lost 2 bases, with 6 bases spanning the gap. The germline CDR1 and CDR2 sequences are DFQATT and SNEGSKA (reference sequence). Here the CDR3 reads CSAGQNYGYTF. The DNA for the CDR3 is TGCAGTGCTGGACAGAACTATGGCTACACCTTC.

The chain joins TRBV15 to TRBJ1-5; D unresolved. V was cut by 0 bases and J by 6 bases, with 6 bases left in between. The CDR3 contains 13 residues. The V gene's germline CDR1 is LNHNV and CDR2 YYDKDF (reference sequence). Here the CDR3 reads CATSRDPVQPQHF. The CDR3 DNA reads as TGTGCCACCAGCAGAGATCCGGTTCAGCCCCAGCATTTT.

The gene calls are TRBV18 and TRBJ2-5, with 7 bases lining up with TRBD2. CDR1 is KGHSH, CDR2 LQKENI, per germline. CDR3 length equals 14 residues. J gave up 2 bases and V 2 bases, and 2 bases lay outside the gene matches. The CDR3 DNA is TGTGCCAGCTCACCATCAGCGGGGCAAGAGACCCAGTACTTC. This gives the protein CASSPSAGQETQYF.

V and J are TRBV6-5 and TRBJ1-4; D remains ambiguous. Per the germline V gene, CDR1 is MNHEY and CDR2 is SVGAGI. The CDR3 is 14 amino acids. The ends were cut back, 2 bases at V and 0 bases at J, with 4 bases in the middle. The CDR3 spells CASSYGTTNEKLFF. In DNA form, the CDR3 reads TGTGCCAGCAGTTACGGGACAACTAATGAAAAACTGTTTTTT.

This clone was counted a single time. In DNA, the CDR3 is TGTGCCAGCAGCCCAGAGGGGACACCAATTAACTATGGCTACACCTTC. Protein sequence: CASSPEGTPINYGYTF. The chain has TRBV13 and TRBJ1-2; the D gene is possibly TRBD1 (6 bases). The V gene's germline CDR1 is PRHDT and CDR2 FYEKMQ (reference sequence). V was cut by 5 bases and J by 1 base, with 17 bases left in between. The CDR3 covers 16 residues.

V usage is TRBV5-6 and J usage is TRBJ1-1, with 8 bases fitting TRBD1. Germline lookup yields CDR1 SGHDT and CDR2 YYEEEE. J gave up 0 bases and V 4 bases, and 8 bases lay outside the gene matches. The CDR3 contains 16 residues. In DNA form, the CDR3 reads TGTGCCAGCAGCCCGAGGACAGGGCGCTTGAACACTGAAGCTTTCTTT. This translates into CASSPRTGRLNTEAFF.

The V and J genes are TRBV5-6 and TRBJ1-2, with D possibly being TRBD1 (5 bases). The CDR3 loop spans 13 amino acids. V dropped 4 bases and J dropped 8 bases, with 15 bases sitting between them. Germline V CDR1 and CDR2: SGHDT, YYEEEE. The CDR3 is CASSGFFGGGYTF. The CDR3 bases are TGTGCCAGCAGCGGGTTTTTCGGGGGGGGCTACACCTTC.

The chain combines TRBV6-6 with TRBJ1-2; the D is unclear. This CDR3 is built from 14 residues. Germline CDR1 MNHNY, CDR2 SVGAGI (reference sequence). Between the trimmed V and J ends, which lost 2 bases and 4 bases, there was a span of 11 bases. CDR3 amino acids: CASSYEGGGYGYTF. The CDR3 nucleotides are TGTGCCAGCAGTTACGAGGGTGGTGGCTATGGCTACACCTTC.

The chain carries TRBV28 and TRBJ1-4; TRBD1 matches 9 bases. V shed 2 bases and J 5 bases; nucleotides not matched to a gene: 12. Germline V CDR1 and CDR2: MDHEN, SYDVKM. This CDR3 spans 18 amino acids. The CDR3 protein is CASSLPRTGEGENEKLFF. CDR3 DNA sequence: TGTGCCAGCAGTTTACCCCGGACAGGGGAAGGTGAAAATGAAAAACTGTTTTTT. The variable domain in full, completed from reference TRBV28 and TRBJ1-4, reads DVKVTQSSRYLVKRTGEKVFLECVQDMDHENMFWYRQDPGLGLRLIYFSYDVKMKEKGDIPEGYSVSREKKERFSLILESASTNQTSMYLCASSLPRTGEGENEKLFFGSGTQLSVL.

This sequence joins TRBV7-9 and TRBJ2-3, with TRBD2 matching over 7 bases. The CDR3 is 14 residues long. Germline CDR1 SEHNR, CDR2 FQNEAQ (reference sequence). V dropped 10 bases and J dropped 1; count of bases not matched to a gene: 8. CDR3 loop: CATLEAGGTDTQYF. The CDR3 region has the DNA TGTGCCACGTTGGAGGCGGGGGGCACAGATACGCAGTATTTT. The variable domain in full, completed from reference TRBV7-9 and TRBJ2-3, reads DTGVSQNPRHKITKRGQNVTFRCDPISEHNRLYWYRQTLGQGPEFLTYFQNEAQLEKSRLLSDRFSAERPKGSFSTLEIQRTEQGDSAMYLCATLEAGGTDTQYFGPGTRLTVL.

This chain uses TRBV7-9 with TRBJ2-7; D not certain. Germline CDR1 reads SEHNR; CDR2 reads FQNEAQ (reference sequence). V gave up 5 bases and J gave up 3 bases, with 11 bases separating them. This CDR3 comprises 13 residues. The CDR3 region is CASSPGYGYEQYF. The CDR3 region has the DNA TGTGCCAGCAGCCCCGGTTATGGCTACGAGCAGTACTTC. The entire variable domain, with the rest obtained from reference TRBV7-9 and TRBJ2-7, is as follows: DTGVSQNPRHKITKRGQNVTFRCDPISEHNRLYWYRQTLGQGPEFLTYFQNEAQLEKSRLLSDRFSAERPKGSFSTLEIQRTEQGDSAMYLCASSPGYGYEQYFGPGTRLTVT.

The CDR3 region is CAISPRRGVTYNEQFF. In nucleotides, the CDR3 is TGTGCCATCAGTCCCAGGAGGGGCGTCACCTACAATGAGCAGTTCTTC. The V and J genes are TRBV10-3 and TRBJ2-1, with D maybe TRBD2 (6 bases). Germline V gene sequence: CDR1 ENHRY, CDR2 SYGVKD. Trimming pared 5 bases from V and 2 bases from J, leaving 16 bases between. The CDR3 has 16 residues.

The chain employs TRBV30 and TRBJ2-6; 7 positions match TRBD1. CDR1 GTSNPN and CDR2 SVGIG come from the germline V gene (reference sequence). V shed 3 bases and J 0 bases; nucleotides not matched to a gene: 5. The CDR3 extends over 16 amino acids. The CDR3 nucleotides read TGTGCCTGGAGCGAGGGACAGAGCTCTGGGGCCAACGTCCTGACTTTC. As protein: CAWSEGQSSGANVLTF.

As concerns this clone: At the DNA level, this CDR3 is encoded by other sequences in the same sample as well. This sequence joins TRBV28 and TRBJ1-2; D uncertain. Trimming shortened V by 6 bases and J by 1 base, and 15 bases separated the two germline ends. This CDR3 comprises 15 residues. The germline gives CDR1 MDHEN, CDR2 SYDVKM. Written as DNA, the CDR3 is TGTGCCAGCAGCTCCATTGGAGGTCATAACTATGGCTACACCTTC. Protein sequence: CASSSIGGHNYGYTF.

This sequence joins TRBV7-3 and TRBJ2-2; TRBD2 agrees at 13 bases. This CDR3 is built from 16 residues. Germline V gene lookup returns CDR1 SGHTA and CDR2 FQGTGA. Trimming took 3 bases from V and 6 from J; bases not matched to a gene: 4. CDR3 protein: CASSLTSGGRSGELFF. CDR3 coding DNA: TGTGCCAGCAGCTTGACTAGCGGGGGGCGTTCCGGGGAGCTGTTTTTT.

V and J are TRBV5-4 and TRBJ1-2; D perhaps matches TRBD1 (6 bases). The CDR3 length is 16 residues. Trimming removed 2 bases from V and 3 bases from J, with 17 bases in between. Germline V lookup: CDR1 SGHNT, CDR2 YYREEE (reference sequence). The CDR3 coding sequence is TGTGCCAGCAGCTTCTGGACAGCCCCGTCGGACTATGGCTACACCTTC. Its translation is CASSFWTAPSDYGYTF. Combining the CDR3 with reference TRBV5-4 and TRBJ1-2 gives the whole variable domain ETGVTQSPTHLIKTRGQQVTLRCSSQSGHNTVSWYQQALGQGPQFIFQYYREEENGRGNFPPRFSGLQFPNYSSELNVNALELDDSALYLCASSFWTAPSDYGYTFGSGTRLTVV.

The chain has TRBV30 and TRBJ2-1; D remains unclear. The CDR3 contains 20 residues. CDR1 is GTSNPN, CDR2 SVGIG, per germline (reference sequence). V shed 0 bases and J shed 0 bases, with 24 bases lying between them. CDR3 nucleotides: TGTGCCTGGAGTGTACTGGTCTTAGGGTCAGCCAAGAGCTCCTACAATGAGCAGTTCTTC. Encoded protein: CAWSVLVLGSAKSSYNEQFF.

The V call is TRBV4-2, the J call TRBJ1-6; D gene uncertain. V lost 2 bases and J 7 bases, leaving 15 bases between the germline ends. The CDR3 sequence is 16 residues long. Germline CDR1 LGHNA, CDR2 YNFKEQ. The CDR3 spells CASSQQIGIVNSPLHF. The DNA for the CDR3 is TGTGCCAGCAGCCAACAAATCGGTATAGTAAATTCACCCCTCCACTTT.

CDR3 nucleotides: TGTGCCAGCAACGACCCTACGGGGAACACTGAAGCTTTCTTT. Translated, it gives CASNDPTGNTEAFF. J is TRBJ1-1 and V is TRBV9; D not certain. Trimming left V 6 bases short and J 1 base short, with 13 bases between. This CDR3 is 14 amino acids long. Germline V gene sequence: CDR1 SGDLS, CDR2 YYNGEE.

The CDR3 nucleotides are TGTGCCAGTACCCCGGCATCGGGGGGGAATCAGCCCCAGCATTTT. Its translation: CASTPASGGNQPQHF. J is TRBJ1-5 and V is TRBV19; tentative D call: TRBD1 (5 bases). The V and J ends lost 7 bases and 4 bases respectively, with 17 bases between them. In germline, CDR1 is LNHDA, CDR2 SQIVND (reference sequence). The CDR3 covers 15 residues.

This chain links TRBV27 with TRBJ2-7; TRBD1 aligns across 7 bases. CDR1 and CDR2 from the germline V gene are MNHEY and SMNVEV (reference sequence). CDR3 length equals 14 residues. The ends lost 8 bases at V and 0 bases at J; junction bases unmatched: 7. CDR3 nucleotides: TGTGCCAGCGCAAGGACAGGAAGCTCCTACGAGCAGTACTTC. Translation gives CASARTGSSYEQYF.